Sequencing of this TCR beta chain was carried out in a study of blood T cell repertoires in COVID-19. About the research overall: Sources were T cells, B-cell-depleted T cells, or PBMCs; the material itself was cDNA or gDNA.

Profiling relied on immunoSEQ multiplex PCR, and the TCRdb table lists in-frame clones only, not all of them. This table has fewer than 350,000 clones, under 95% appearing once. Before they entered the study, exposed participants had met a COVID-19 case within 2 weeks. Unmatched junction bases numbered 6, after V lost 5 bases and J lost 4 bases. The CDR3 has 15 residues. Germline CDR1 and CDR2: LGHNT and FRNRAP. J is TRBJ2-1 and V is TRBV12-5, with TRBD2 matching 9 bases. This receptor was obtained from a middle-aged man who had been exposed to COVID-19. The sequenced sample was PBMCs or T cells enriched from blood (not recorded which). The CDR3 loop reads CASGLLAGAYNEQFF. Written as DNA, the CDR3 is TGTGCTAGTGGTCTATTAGCGGGAGCTTACAATGAGCAGTTCTTC.